These 6 T cell receptor beta chains were sequenced from one sample in a study of cytomegalovirus exposure and HLA in healthy donors. PCR primers comprised 60 Vbeta and 13 Jbeta primers. TCRdb's table, derived via immunoSEQ multiplex PCR, lists solely in-frame clones and lacks some. The profile shows roughly 120,000 clones, about 80% of them singletons. Sequenced material: PBMCs. The receptors derive from a young woman in good health and CMV-seropositive.

This rearrangement joins TRBV18 to TRBJ2-7, with D possibly matching TRBD1 (5 bases). The CDR3 spans 15 residues. Trimming removed 1 base from V and 7 bases from J, with 17 bases in between. CDR1 and CDR2 (germline): KGHSH, LQKENI. CDR3 nucleotides: TGTGCCAGCTCACCACAGGGGCCAATTTCTCCGGAGCAGTACTTC. Translated: CASSPQGPISPEQYF.

Worth noting for this clone: Other nucleotide sequences from this sample produce the same CDR3. The chain employs TRBV6-6 and TRBJ1-1, with D tentatively TRBD1 (5 bases). The CDR3 has 14 residues. CDR1 and CDR2 (germline): MNHNY, SVGAGI (reference sequence). The V and J ends lost 0 bases and 2 bases respectively, with 7 bases between them. CDR3 bases: TGTGCCAGCAGTTACTCAAGGGGAAACACTGAAGCTTTCTTT. Translating gives CASSYSRGNTEAFF.

The rearrangement uses TRBV5-8 and TRBJ1-2; D gene uncertain. V was cut by 7 bases and J by 2 bases, with 9 bases left in between. The CDR3 has 12 residues. Germline assignment: CDR1 SGHTS and CDR2 YDEGEE. CDR3 in amino acids: CASFRGNYGYTF. CDR3 coding DNA: TGTGCCAGCTTCCGCGGGAACTATGGCTACACCTTC.

The CDR3 DNA sequence: TGCGCCAGCAGCCGAACAGGGGCCTACGAGCAGTACTTC. Amino acid sequence: CASSRTGAYEQYF. The chain combines TRBV5-1 with TRBJ2-7; 7 nucleotides align to TRBD1. Trimming removed 4 bases from V and 2 bases from J; junction bases left unmatched: 3. Germline V CDR1 and CDR2: SGHRS, YFSETQ. The CDR3 runs to 13 residues.

This rearrangement joins TRBV28 to TRBJ1-5, with 9 bases fitting TRBD1. Germline V CDR1 and CDR2: MDHEN, SYDVKM. The CDR3 has 14 amino acids. The junction had 8 bases not matched to a gene; V was cut back by 6 bases and J by 8 bases. CDR3 loop: CASSRQGVREPQHF. Written as DNA, the CDR3 is TGTGCCAGCAGCCGACAGGGGGTAAGAGAGCCCCAGCATTTT.

The rearrangement links TRBV18 to TRBJ2-7; TRBD2 matches 9 bases. In germline, CDR1 is KGHSH, CDR2 LQKENI. Unmatched junction bases numbered 9, after V lost 3 bases and J lost 0 bases. The CDR3 consists of 17 residues. The CDR3 loop reads CASSPRGRGAISYEQYF. CDR3 nucleotide sequence: TGTGCCAGCTCACCCCGCGGGAGGGGGGCAATCTCCTACGAGCAGTACTTC.